This is a list of T cell receptor beta chains from one sample in a study of T cell responses to AZD1222 COVID-19 vaccine. Here immunoSEQ multiplex PCR was the method, and the copy in TCRdb shows in-frame clones only, minus some. The sample lists about 130,000 clones, roughly 84% occurring once. The sequences come from peripheral blood, collected on day 0 of AZD1222 vaccination. The origin of the receptors is an adult in good health. Each CDR3 is given with its conserved first and last residue. A D gene is named only where the DNA matches it firmly. Clone size is stated in some rows and not others, as once, few, many or a class when expanded.

d_gene: -
v_gene: TRBV15
abundance: -
j_gene: TRBJ1-1
CDR3nt: TGTGCCACCAGCAGAGATATGGCCAGAGTAGGGAACACTGAAGCTTTCTTT
CDR3aa: CATSRDMARVGNTEAFF

d_gene: -
v_gene: TRBV6-5
abundance: -
j_gene: TRBJ1-2
CDR3nt: TGTGCCAGCACCTGGACTCACTTAAACTATGGCTACACCTTC
CDR3aa: CASTWTHLNYGYTF

d_gene: TRBD1
v_gene: TRBV18
abundance: once
j_gene: TRBJ2-7
CDR3nt: TGTGCCAGCTCACCACTGACAGGGGGATTAGTGTACTTC
CDR3aa: CASSPLTGGLVYF

d_gene: TRBD1
v_gene: TRBV5-4
abundance: -
j_gene: TRBJ2-1
CDR3nt: TGTGCCAGCAGCTTGGGTCACGGACAGGGGTACAATGAGCAGTTCTTC
CDR3aa: CASSLGHGQGYNEQFF

d_gene: TRBD1
v_gene: TRBV5-6
abundance: -
j_gene: TRBJ2-7
CDR3nt: TGTGCCAGCAGCTTGGTGGGACAGGGATCCTACGAGCAGTACTTC
CDR3aa: CASSLVGQGSYEQYF

d_gene: -
v_gene: TRBV4-3
abundance: once
j_gene: TRBJ1-1
CDR3nt: TGCGCCAGCAGCCAAGATCTAGCAGTGAACACTGAAGCTTTCTTT
CDR3aa: CASSQDLAVNTEAFF

d_gene: -
v_gene: TRBV21-1
abundance: few
j_gene: TRBJ1-1
CDR3nt: TGTGCCAGCAGCAAAGCCCAGGGGGCTGTTAACACTGAAGCTTTCTTT
CDR3aa: CASSKAQGAVNTEAFF

d_gene: -
v_gene: TRBV19
abundance: few
j_gene: TRBJ1-1
CDR3nt: TGTGCCAGTAGTCTGGCCACCAGGAACACTGAAGCTTTCTTT
CDR3aa: CASSLATRNTEAFF

d_gene: TRBD1
v_gene: TRBV12-3/TRBV12-4
abundance: -
j_gene: TRBJ2-7
CDR3nt: TGTGCCAGCAGCCCCGGGACAGCTTACGAGCAGTACTTC
CDR3aa: CASSPGTAYEQYF

d_gene: -
v_gene: TRBV18
abundance: few
j_gene: TRBJ1-2
CDR3nt: TGTGCCAGCTCACCGCAGGGTTTAGAAGGCTACACCTTC
CDR3aa: CASSPQGLEGYTF

d_gene: -
v_gene: TRBV3-1/TRBV3-2
abundance: -
j_gene: TRBJ1-6
CDR3nt: TGTGCCAGCCGGGACACCAATAATTCACCCCTCCACTTT
CDR3aa: CASRDTNNSPLHF

d_gene: -
v_gene: TRBV29-1
abundance: -
j_gene: TRBJ1-1
CDR3nt: TGCAGCGTTGGACAGAAGGGACACACTGAAGCTTTCTTT
CDR3aa: CSVGQKGHTEAFF

d_gene: -
v_gene: TRBV9
abundance: -
j_gene: TRBJ2-7
CDR3nt: TGTGCCAGCAGCCCCTCGGGACTCCACTACGAGCAGTACTTC
CDR3aa: CASSPSGLHYEQYF

d_gene: -
v_gene: TRBV18
abundance: -
j_gene: TRBJ1-6
CDR3nt: TGTGCCAGCTCACCTTATGTCGCCTTACAGGGAGAAAATTCACCCCTCCACTTT
CDR3aa: CASSPYVALQGENSPLHF

d_gene: -
v_gene: TRBV18
abundance: -
j_gene: TRBJ1-3
CDR3nt: TGTGCCAGCTCACTCGCACAGCTCTCTGGAAACACCATATATTTT
CDR3aa: CASSLAQLSGNTIYF

d_gene: -
v_gene: TRBV6-1
abundance: few
j_gene: TRBJ2-1
CDR3nt: TGTGCCAGCAGTGACCAATATTGGTCCGAGAATGAGCAGTTCTTC
CDR3aa: CASSDQYWSENEQFF

d_gene: -
v_gene: TRBV28
abundance: -
j_gene: TRBJ2-3
CDR3nt: TGTGCCAGCCTTGCAGATTTTGGAATCGCAGATACGCAGTATTTT
CDR3aa: CASLADFGIADTQYF

d_gene: -
v_gene: TRBV29-1
abundance: -
j_gene: TRBJ2-1
CDR3nt: TGCAGCGTTGTCGGGGCGTACAATGAGCAGTTCTTC
CDR3aa: CSVVGAYNEQFF

d_gene: -
v_gene: TRBV10-3
abundance: -
j_gene: TRBJ2-2
CDR3nt: TGTGCCATCAGTTTCATGGCCGGGGGGAACACCGGGGAGCTGTTTTTT
CDR3aa: CAISFMAGGNTGELFF

d_gene: -
v_gene: TRBV6-5
abundance: -
j_gene: TRBJ1-5
CDR3nt: TGTGCCAGCGCTAGGGGACCCGGTCAGCCCCAGCATTTT
CDR3aa: CASARGPGQPQHF

d_gene: -
v_gene: TRBV10-1
abundance: few
j_gene: TRBJ1-3
CDR3nt: TGCGCCAGCAGTGAGATGGGTAGGGGGGACACCATATATTTT
CDR3aa: CASSEMGRGDTIYF

d_gene: TRBD2
v_gene: TRBV5-1
abundance: -
j_gene: TRBJ2-3
CDR3nt: TGCGCCAGCAGCTTGTCATCGGGACTAGCGGGGGGGCCGGGCACGCAGTATTTT
CDR3aa: CASSLSSGLAGGPGTQYF

d_gene: -
v_gene: TRBV2
abundance: -
j_gene: TRBJ1-1
CDR3nt: TGTGCCAGCAGGAACCGGGGAAACACTGAAGCTTTCTTT
CDR3aa: CASRNRGNTEAFF

d_gene: -
v_gene: TRBV7-9
abundance: few
j_gene: TRBJ1-3
CDR3nt: TGTGCCAGCAGCTTAGCTATATCAGGGGACTCTGGAAACACCATATATTTT
CDR3aa: CASSLAISGDSGNTIYF

d_gene: -
v_gene: TRBV18
abundance: -
j_gene: TRBJ1-5
CDR3nt: TGTGCCAGCTCCCCTGCGGCGGGCAATCAGCCCCAGCATTTT
CDR3aa: CASSPAAGNQPQHF

d_gene: TRBD2
v_gene: TRBV24-1
abundance: -
j_gene: TRBJ2-1
CDR3nt: TGTGCCACCAGTGTCGGACTAGCGGGGGGTGATGAGCAGTTCTTC
CDR3aa: CATSVGLAGGDEQFF

d_gene: -
v_gene: TRBV6-2/TRBV6-3
abundance: -
j_gene: TRBJ1-1
CDR3nt: TGTGCCAGCAGTTACGAGGGGACCGGCGGGGGGAACACTGAAGCTTTCTTT
CDR3aa: CASSYEGTGGGNTEAFF

d_gene: -
v_gene: TRBV14
abundance: few
j_gene: TRBJ1-1
CDR3nt: TGTGCCAGCAGCCCATCGGCGAACACTGAAGCTTTCTTT
CDR3aa: CASSPSANTEAFF

d_gene: TRBD1
v_gene: TRBV5-6
abundance: -
j_gene: TRBJ1-4
CDR3nt: TGTGCCAGCAGCTCGGACGGGACAGCTAATGAAAAACTGTTTTTT
CDR3aa: CASSSDGTANEKLFF

d_gene: TRBD1
v_gene: TRBV2
abundance: -
j_gene: TRBJ1-2
CDR3nt: TGTGCCAGCGGGGGACAGGCATTTAACTATGGCTACACCTTC
CDR3aa: CASGGQAFNYGYTF

d_gene: -
v_gene: TRBV18
abundance: -
j_gene: TRBJ1-1
CDR3nt: TGTGCCGGGTCCGGGGGTTCTTTAAGAACTGAAGCTTTCTTT
CDR3aa: CAGSGGSLRTEAFF

d_gene: -
v_gene: TRBV30
abundance: -
j_gene: TRBJ1-4
CDR3nt: TGTGCCTGGAGTTTTACCGCGACCCCGCTCCGGGAAAAACTGTTTTTT
CDR3aa: CAWSFTATPLREKLFF

d_gene: TRBD1
v_gene: TRBV19
abundance: -
j_gene: TRBJ1-1
CDR3nt: TGTGCCAGTAGTATAACCCCCGGACAGGGTGGTAACACTGAAGCTTTCTTT
CDR3aa: CASSITPGQGGNTEAFF

d_gene: -
v_gene: TRBV9
abundance: -
j_gene: TRBJ1-5
CDR3nt: TGTGCCAGCAGCGTAGAAGCCCGACCTGCCCCCAATCAGCCCCAGCATTTT
CDR3aa: CASSVEARPAPNQPQHF

d_gene: -
v_gene: TRBV5-6
abundance: few
j_gene: TRBJ1-5
CDR3nt: TGTGCCAGCAGCTCGGCGGCTAGGGGTCAGCCCCAGCATTTT
CDR3aa: CASSSAARGQPQHF

d_gene: -
v_gene: TRBV10-2
abundance: -
j_gene: TRBJ2-1
CDR3nt: TGCGCCAGCAGTGAAAAACTTCTCTCCTACAATGAGCAGTTCTTC
CDR3aa: CASSEKLLSYNEQFF

d_gene: TRBD1
v_gene: TRBV5-1
abundance: once
j_gene: TRBJ1-1
CDR3nt: TGCGCCAGCAGCTTGGAGGGACAGGGAAACACTGAAGCTTTCTTT
CDR3aa: CASSLEGQGNTEAFF

d_gene: -
v_gene: TRBV2
abundance: -
j_gene: TRBJ1-5
CDR3nt: TGTGCCAGCAGTGAACGGAGAACCAATCAGCCCCAGCATTTT
CDR3aa: CASSERRTNQPQHF

d_gene: -
v_gene: TRBV5-1
abundance: -
j_gene: TRBJ1-1
CDR3nt: TGCGCCAGCAGCTTGCAGGGGCAGAACCCTGAAGCTTTCTTT
CDR3aa: CASSLQGQNPEAFF

d_gene: -
v_gene: TRBV3-1/TRBV3-2
abundance: once
j_gene: TRBJ2-7
CDR3nt: TGTGCCAGCAGCCGCAGGTTTGCTTACGAGCAGTACTTC
CDR3aa: CASSRRFAYEQYF

d_gene: -
v_gene: TRBV29-1
abundance: -
j_gene: TRBJ1-3
CDR3nt: TGCAGCGTTGAAGCGGCGGGTAGAAACACCATATATTTT
CDR3aa: CSVEAAGRNTIYF

d_gene: -
v_gene: TRBV5-8
abundance: -
j_gene: TRBJ1-3
CDR3nt: TGTGCCAGCAGCTTGAGTTTAGTCGTGTCTGGAAACACCATATATTTT
CDR3aa: CASSLSLVVSGNTIYF

d_gene: -
v_gene: TRBV5-1
abundance: -
j_gene: TRBJ1-1
CDR3nt: TGCGCCAGCAGCTCAACAGGTGAAGAAGCTTTCTTT
CDR3aa: CASSSTGEEAFF

d_gene: TRBD1
v_gene: TRBV29-1
abundance: -
j_gene: TRBJ1-5
CDR3nt: TGCAGCGTTACCGGGACAGAGGGTCAGCCCCAGCATTTT
CDR3aa: CSVTGTEGQPQHF

d_gene: -
v_gene: TRBV4-1
abundance: -
j_gene: TRBJ1-1
CDR3nt: TGCGCCAGCAGCCAAGACCTACGTGCCGTAACCATGAACACTGAAGCTTTCTTT
CDR3aa: CASSQDLRAVTMNTEAFF

d_gene: -
v_gene: TRBV28
abundance: many
j_gene: TRBJ1-3
CDR3nt: TGTGCCAGCAGTCCTCGGCAGCTTACTGGAAACACCATATATTTT
CDR3aa: CASSPRQLTGNTIYF

d_gene: -
v_gene: TRBV6-5
abundance: once
j_gene: TRBJ1-2
CDR3nt: TGTGCCAGCAGTTTGGTAGAAAACTATGGCTACACCTTC
CDR3aa: CASSLVENYGYTF

d_gene: -
v_gene: TRBV2
abundance: -
j_gene: TRBJ2-7
CDR3nt: TGTGCCAGCAGACCCCGGGACGGCTACGAGCAGTACTTC
CDR3aa: CASRPRDGYEQYF

d_gene: -
v_gene: TRBV12-3/TRBV12-4
abundance: -
j_gene: TRBJ1-1
CDR3nt: TGTGCCAGCAGTTTTTTGCCGAACACTGAAGCTTTCTTT
CDR3aa: CASSFLPNTEAFF

d_gene: -
v_gene: TRBV7-2
abundance: few
j_gene: TRBJ2-5
CDR3nt: TGTGCCAGCAGCTCTTTCCCCCGCGGCAGACAAGAGACCCAGTACTTC
CDR3aa: CASSSFPRGRQETQYF

d_gene: -
v_gene: TRBV19
abundance: once
j_gene: TRBJ1-5
CDR3nt: TGTGCCAGTACCCAAAATGGGGGTGGGCAGCCCCAGCATTTT
CDR3aa: CASTQNGGGQPQHF

d_gene: -
v_gene: TRBV13
abundance: -
j_gene: TRBJ2-7
CDR3nt: TGTGCCAGCAGCTTAGCCAACTACGAGCAGTACTTC
CDR3aa: CASSLANYEQYF

d_gene: -
v_gene: TRBV7-8
abundance: once
j_gene: TRBJ2-3
CDR3nt: TGTGCCAGCAGCCTCCGAAGGTCTGGAGATACGCAGTATTTT
CDR3aa: CASSLRRSGDTQYF

d_gene: -
v_gene: TRBV20-1
abundance: once
j_gene: TRBJ1-2
CDR3nt: TGCAGTGAGGGGAGGGATTATGGCTACACCTTC
CDR3aa: CSEGRDYGYTF

d_gene: -
v_gene: TRBV19
abundance: -
j_gene: TRBJ1-2
CDR3nt: TGTGCCAGTAGTACCACAGGGATGGGAGGCCTTAACTATGGCTACACCTTC
CDR3aa: CASSTTGMGGLNYGYTF

d_gene: TRBD1
v_gene: TRBV10-3
abundance: -
j_gene: TRBJ1-2
CDR3nt: TGTGCCATCAGTGCCGGGACAGATTTTAACTATGGCTACACCTTC
CDR3aa: CAISAGTDFNYGYTF

d_gene: -
v_gene: TRBV28
abundance: -
j_gene: TRBJ2-1
CDR3nt: TGTGCCAGCAGTTCACAGGCTAACTCCTACAATGAGCAGTTCTTC
CDR3aa: CASSSQANSYNEQFF

d_gene: -
v_gene: TRBV7-2
abundance: -
j_gene: TRBJ1-1
CDR3nt: TGTGCCAGCAGCTTAGGTTTGGACACTGAAGCTTTCTTT
CDR3aa: CASSLGLDTEAFF

d_gene: TRBD2
v_gene: TRBV11-2
abundance: -
j_gene: TRBJ2-1
CDR3nt: TGTGCCAGCAGCTTAGGCGCGGGAGGGCCTGACAATGAGCAGTTCTTC
CDR3aa: CASSLGAGGPDNEQFF